The 30 T cell receptor beta chains below come from one sample, sequenced in a study of cytomegalovirus exposure and HLA in healthy donors. Vbeta (60) and Jbeta (13) primers were used in the PCR. Libraries were prepared by immunoSEQ multiplex PCR; TCRdb keeps only in-frame clonotypes and omits some of them. The data contain 76,000 or so clones, about 81% of them singletons. Input material: PBMCs. The origin of the receptors is a woman aged 35 to 49 in good health and CMV-seropositive.

The chain links TRBV15 to TRBJ2-6; the match to TRBD1 covers 7 bases. The CDR3 has 18 residues. Germline trimming cut 4 bases from V and 4 bases from J; bases unmatched to any gene: 13. Germline V lookup: CDR1 LNHNV, CDR2 YYDKDF (reference sequence). CDR3 in amino acids: CATSKWRTGRTGANVLTF. In nucleotides, the CDR3 is TGTGCCACCAGCAAATGGAGGACAGGACGTACCGGGGCCAACGTCCTGACTTTC.

The chain carries TRBV9 and TRBJ2-7, with D perhaps TRBD2 (5 bases). The germline gives CDR1 SGDLS, CDR2 YYNGEE. V lost 0 bases and J lost 4, with 8 bases in between. This CDR3 has 13 residues. The CDR3 sequence: CASSVGGEYEQYF. The DNA of the CDR3 is TGTGCCAGCAGCGTAGGTGGGGAGTACGAGCAGTACTTC. Full variable domain (rest looked up from reference TRBV9 and TRBJ2-7): DSGVTQTPKHLITATGQRVTLRCSPRSGDLSVYWYQQSLDQGLQFLIQYYNGEERAKGNILERFSAQQFPDLHSELNLSSLELGDSALYFCASSVGGEYEQYFGPGTRLTVT.

This chain joins TRBV29-1 and TRBJ2-7, with TRBD1 matching 10 bases. The CDR3 is made up of 14 amino acids. V was pared by 6 bases and J by 6 bases, with 11 bases of the junction left unmatched. Germline CDR1 and CDR2: SQVTM and ANQGSEA. CDR3 nucleotides: TGCAGCGTACAGACCGGGACAGGGGCGAGCGAGCAGTACTTC. Its protein is CSVQTGTGASEQYF.

This clone has just one count. The chain has TRBV2 and TRBJ2-7; 13 bases map to TRBD2. The CDR3 has 16 amino acids. V gave up 8 bases and J gave up 2 bases; unmatched junction bases: 9. The V gene's germline CDR1 is SNHLY and CDR2 FYNNEI. The CDR3 coding sequence is TGTGCCAGCCGCGGGACTAGCGGGGTGGTCACCTACGAGCAGTACTTC. The encoded protein is CASRGTSGVVTYEQYF.

The chain joins TRBV25-1 to TRBJ2-7, with D maybe TRBD1 (5 bases). Germline CDR1 is MGHDK and CDR2 is SYGVNS. CDR3 size: 14 residues. Trimming stripped 5 bases from V and 5 bases from J, with 16 bases between. The CDR3 sequence: CASSSTINRNEQYF. The CDR3 region has the DNA TGTGCCAGCAGTTCAACAATAAACAGGAACGAGCAGTACTTC.

The chain links TRBV19 to TRBJ2-5, with D tentatively TRBD2 (6 bases). Germline-derived CDR1 and CDR2 are LNHDA and SQIVND (reference sequence). The CDR3 consists of 14 residues. The V end was cut by 4 bases, the J end by 2 bases, with 11 bases between. The CDR3 DNA reads as TGTGCCAGTAGTACCCCACGGGGGCAAGAGACCCAGTACTTC. It encodes CASSTPRGQETQYF.

The V gene is TRBV9, the J gene TRBJ2-7; no reliable D call. CDR1 SGDLS and CDR2 YYNGEE come from the germline V gene. This CDR3 is built from 13 residues. V was shortened by 3 bases and J by 1 base, with 8 bases between the two germline ends. CDR3 DNA: TGTGCCAGCAGCGATCAGATTTCCTACGAGCAGTACTTC. Amino acid sequence: CASSDQISYEQYF. Drawing the rest from reference TRBV9 and TRBJ2-7, the complete variable domain is DSGVTQTPKHLITATGQRVTLRCSPRSGDLSVYWYQQSLDQGLQFLIQYYNGEERAKGNILERFSAQQFPDLHSELNLSSLELGDSALYFCASSDQISYEQYFGPGTRLTVT.

V usage is TRBV7-9 and J usage is TRBJ2-1; TRBD2 is a possible D gene (5 bases). The germline V and J ends were trimmed by 5 bases and 3 bases, with 17 bases remaining between them. Germline V gene sequence: CDR1 SEHNR, CDR2 FQNEAQ (reference sequence). This CDR3 contains 16 residues. Here the CDR3 DNA reads TGTGCCAGCAGCGTTGATATTAATCGGGACTACAATGAGCAGTTCTTC. Amino acids: CASSVDINRDYNEQFF.

CDR3 in DNA: TGTGCCAGTTCAGGGGATCCCTGGCAGCCCCAGCATTTT. Translated, it gives CASSGDPWQPQHF. The rearrangement joins TRBV19 to TRBJ1-5, with D maybe TRBD1 (6 bases). The CDR3 contains 13 residues. The germline CDR1 and CDR2 sequences are LNHDA and SQIVND (reference sequence). The V and J ends lost 8 bases and 7 bases respectively, with 15 bases between them. Drawing the rest from reference TRBV19 and TRBJ1-5, the complete variable domain is DGGITQSPKYLFRKEGQNVTLSCEQNLNHDAMYWYRQDPGQGLRLIYYSQIVNDFQKGDIAEGYSVSREKKESFPLTVTSAQKNPTAFYLCASSGDPWQPQHFGDGTRLSIL.

CDR3 bases: TGTGCCAGCAGTTTACTAGCGCCCGTCGGGGAGCTGTTTTTT. Translation: CASSLLAPVGELFF. The chain employs TRBV28 and TRBJ2-2, with D tentatively TRBD2 (6 bases). CDR1 is MDHEN and CDR2 is SYDVKM in the germline V gene. CDR3 length equals 14 residues. V was clipped by 2 bases and J by 7 bases, with 11 bases between them.

The chain employs TRBV2 and TRBJ1-5; a weak D match, TRBD1 (5 bases). CDR3 size: 14 residues. Between the trimmed V and J ends, which lost 4 bases and 6 bases, there was a span of 13 bases. CDR1 and CDR2 from the germline V gene are SNHLY and FYNNEI. CDR3 nucleotides: TGTGCCAGCAGTGTTTCAGGGTACGGTCAGCCCCAGCATTTT. Its translation is CASSVSGYGQPQHF.

The V call is TRBV5-6, the J call TRBJ1-6; 9 nucleotides agree with TRBD1. The germline gives CDR1 SGHDT, CDR2 YYEEEE. The V segment lost 4 bases and the J segment 3 bases; nucleotides outside the gene matches: 5. The CDR3 is 16 residues long. The CDR3 nucleotides read TGTGCCAGCAGCCTAGGGACAGGGCGCTATAATTCACCCCTCCACTTT. Translation: CASSLGTGRYNSPLHF.

This clone was picked up one time. This CDR3 is CAWSPPTAYFEAFF. DNA of the CDR3: TGTGCCTGGAGCCCCCCGACAGCGTATTTTGAAGCTTTCTTT. The chain uses TRBV30 and TRBJ1-1; D might be TRBD1 (5 bases). V lost 3 bases to trimming and J lost 7 bases, with 18 bases between them. The length of the CDR3 is 14 residues. Germline CDR1 is GTSNPN and CDR2 is SVGIG (reference sequence). Full variable domain (remainder filled in from reference TRBV30 and TRBJ1-1): SQTIHQWPATLVQPVGSPLSLECTVEGTSNPNLYWYRQAAGRGLQLLFYSVGIGQISSEVPQNLSASRPQDRQFILSSKKLLLSDSGFYLCAWSPPTAYFEAFFGQGTRLTVV.

The CDR3 DNA reads TGTGCCAGCAGCTTAGGTACGGGTGCGGCGCAGTATTTT. It encodes CASSLGTGAAQYF. The rearrangement links TRBV11-2 to TRBJ2-3; D uncertain. Germline values: CDR1 SGHAT, CDR2 FQNNGV. Trimming took off 1 base at V and 10 bases at J, with 12 bases between the two ends. The CDR3 has 13 residues. Full variable domain (rest looked up from reference TRBV11-2 and TRBJ2-3): EAGVAQSPRYKIIEKRQSVAFWCNPISGHATLYWYQQILGQGPKLLIQFQNNGVVDDSQLPKDRFSAERLKGVDSTLKIQPAKLEDSAVYLCASSLGTGAAQYFGPGTRLTVL.

The chain is built from TRBV30 and TRBJ2-3, with D perhaps matching TRBD2 (6 bases). Trimming took off 2 bases at V and 4 bases at J, with 7 bases between the two ends. The germline gives CDR1 GTSNPN, CDR2 SVGIG (reference sequence). The CDR3 covers 12 residues. CDR3 bases: TGTGCCTGGAGTCCGGGGGCAGATACGCAGTATTTT. Protein product: CAWSPGADTQYF.

V usage is TRBV5-6 and J usage is TRBJ2-7, with 7 bases aligning to TRBD1. There are 16 residues in the CDR3. Trimming took 4 bases from V and 7 from J; bases not matched to a gene: 17. Per germline, CDR1 SGHDT and CDR2 YYEEEE. The CDR3 spells CASSPVLTGRGREQYF. The CDR3 DNA follows: TGTGCCAGCAGCCCTGTTCTGACAGGGAGAGGTAGGGAGCAGTACTTC.

The rearrangement links TRBV9 to TRBJ1-2, with 9 bases fitting TRBD1. Germline V gene data show CDR1 as SGDLS and CDR2 as YYNGEE. CDR3 length: 15 residues. J lost 2 bases, V lost 4 bases, and 6 bases had no gene match. CDR3 loop: CASSIDRGENYGYTF. The DNA of the CDR3 is TGTGCCAGCAGCATCGACAGGGGGGAAAACTATGGCTACACCTTC.

The chain uses TRBV28 and TRBJ1-1; tentative D call: TRBD1 (5 bases). The CDR3 has 15 amino acids. V was pared by 7 bases and J by 1 base, with 16 bases between. Germline V gene data show CDR1 as MDHEN and CDR2 as SYDVKM. CDR3 nucleotides: TGTGCCAGCACCGAACGGACACGAGCGAACACTGAAGCTTTCTTT. Encoded protein: CASTERTRANTEAFF. Filled out from reference TRBV28 and TRBJ1-1, the complete variable domain reads DVKVTQSSRYLVKRTGEKVFLECVQDMDHENMFWYRQDPGLGLRLIYFSYDVKMKEKGDIPEGYSVSREKKERFSLILESASTNQTSMYLCASTERTRANTEAFFGQGTRLTVV.

The CDR3 reads CASSYSGAGDQPQHF. The CDR3 bases are TGTGCCAGCAGTTACTCGGGGGCAGGGGATCAGCCCCAGCATTTT. This chain uses TRBV6-5 with TRBJ1-5; tentatively, D is TRBD1 (6 bases). Trimming shortened V by 0 bases and J by 5 bases, and 11 bases separated the two germline ends. Germline CDR1 and CDR2: MNHEY and SVGAGI. The CDR3 extends over 15 amino acids.

The chain employs TRBV5-1 and TRBJ1-2; tentative D call: TRBD1 (6 bases). Trimming cost V 4 bases and J 3 bases, with 13 bases left between them. The germline gives CDR1 SGHRS, CDR2 YFSETQ. This CDR3 comprises 14 residues. CDR3: CASSATDRYYGYTF. CDR3 nucleotides: TGCGCCAGCAGCGCGACGGACAGATACTATGGCTACACCTTC.

This clone was seen a few times. V gene TRBV6-4 combines with J gene TRBJ2-1, with D perhaps TRBD2 (6 bases). The V end was cut by 0 bases, the J end by 0 bases, with 6 bases between. The germline V gene has CDR1 MRHNA and CDR2 SNTAGT. The CDR3 covers 15 residues. The CDR3 sequence: CASSDSAGSYNEQFF. As DNA, the CDR3 is TGTGCCAGCAGTGACTCAGCGGGCTCCTACAATGAGCAGTTCTTC.

The chain couples TRBV11-3 to TRBJ2-7; 9 nucleotides align to TRBD1. Trimming cost V 4 bases and J 6 bases; bases outside gene matches: 1. The CDR3 has 12 amino acids. Germline assignment: CDR1 SGHNT and CDR2 YENEEA. The CDR3 DNA sequence: TGTGCCAGCAGCTCGACAGGGGGCGAGCAGTACTTC. Translation gives CASSSTGGEQYF.

CDR3 sequence reads: CASSRGPSNEQFF. As DNA, the CDR3 is TGTGCCAGTAGTAGGGGGCCATCCAATGAGCAGTTCTTC. The chain recombines TRBV19 with TRBJ2-1; weak D call: TRBD1 (6 bases). From germline, CDR1 is LNHDA and CDR2 SQIVND (reference sequence). The CDR3 covers 13 residues. The ends were cut back, 4 bases at V and 6 bases at J, with 10 bases in the middle. Drawing the rest from reference TRBV19 and TRBJ2-1, the complete variable domain is DGGITQSPKYLFRKEGQNVTLSCEQNLNHDAMYWYRQDPGQGLRLIYYSQIVNDFQKGDIAEGYSVSREKKESFPLTVTSAQKNPTAFYLCASSRGPSNEQFFGPGTRLTVL.

The V gene is TRBV4-2, the J gene TRBJ1-5, with 9 positions matching TRBD1. The germline CDR1 and CDR2 sequences are LGHNA and YNFKEQ. The ends lost 0 bases at V and 4 bases at J; junction bases unmatched: 4. This CDR3 has 16 residues. CDR3 DNA sequence: TGTGCCAGCAGCCAAGATGTGGGACAGGGTAATCAGCCCCAGCATTTT. Encoded protein: CASSQDVGQGNQPQHF.

The J gene is TRBJ1-2, the V gene TRBV30; 9 bases line up with TRBD1. V was pared by 1 base and J by 1 base, with 4 bases of the junction left unmatched. Germline assignment: CDR1 GTSNPN and CDR2 SVGIG (reference sequence). This CDR3 has 15 residues. The CDR3 sequence is CAWSDGTGLNYGYTF. The CDR3 DNA reads as TGTGCCTGGAGTGATGGGACAGGGCTTAACTATGGCTACACCTTC.

By sample fraction, this clone is medium-sized. The V call is TRBV25-1, the J call TRBJ1-6; 7 bases align to TRBD1. Looked up from germline, CDR1 is MGHDK and CDR2 is SYGVNS. V trimming: 6 bases; J trimming: 7 bases; junction bases outside the gene matches: 3. There are 13 residues in the CDR3. CDR3 sequence (DNA): TGTGCCAGCAGCTACAGGGGCAATTCACCCCTCCACTTT. This encodes CASSYRGNSPLHF.

This sequence joins TRBV11-2 and TRBJ2-2; D remains unclear. V was pared by 5 bases and J by 7 bases, with 11 bases between. Germline CDR1 SGHAT, CDR2 FQNNGV. The CDR3 loop spans 13 amino acids. CDR3 in amino acids: CASSPRLGGELFF. CDR3 bases: TGTGCCAGCAGCCCGCGACTGGGCGGGGAGCTGTTTTTT.

As regards this clone: One end of the junction does not line up with germline, which may come from a read error. The chain is built from TRBV7-9 and TRBJ1-4; possibly TRBD1 for D (5 bases). CDR3 length: 14 amino acids. The germline CDR1 and CDR2 sequences are SEHNR and FQNEAQ (reference sequence). In DNA form, the CDR3 reads TGTTCCAGCAGCTTCAGAACAGGCGTAGCAAAACTGTTTTTT. This encodes CSSSFRTGVAKLFF.

The CDR3, as DNA: TGTGCCAGCAGTGGAAGACTAGCGGGGGGGCTCGACACGCAGTATTTT. Translated: CASSGRLAGGLDTQYF. The chain combines TRBV6-1 with TRBJ2-3; TRBD2 matches at 14 bases. CDR1 is MNHNS, CDR2 SASEGT, per germline. V dropped 4 bases and J dropped 9; count of bases not matched to a gene: 9. The CDR3 is 16 amino acids.

The genes are TRBV7-3 and TRBJ2-6; tentative D call: TRBD1 (7 bases). The CDR3 runs 17 residues. Germline-derived CDR1 and CDR2 are SGHTA and FQGTGA. The V end was cut by 5 bases, the J end by 0 bases, with 14 bases between. For the CDR3, the DNA is TGTGCCAGCAGCGTGACAGGGACTTACTCTGGGGCCAACGTCCTGACTTTC. It encodes CASSVTGTYSGANVLTF.